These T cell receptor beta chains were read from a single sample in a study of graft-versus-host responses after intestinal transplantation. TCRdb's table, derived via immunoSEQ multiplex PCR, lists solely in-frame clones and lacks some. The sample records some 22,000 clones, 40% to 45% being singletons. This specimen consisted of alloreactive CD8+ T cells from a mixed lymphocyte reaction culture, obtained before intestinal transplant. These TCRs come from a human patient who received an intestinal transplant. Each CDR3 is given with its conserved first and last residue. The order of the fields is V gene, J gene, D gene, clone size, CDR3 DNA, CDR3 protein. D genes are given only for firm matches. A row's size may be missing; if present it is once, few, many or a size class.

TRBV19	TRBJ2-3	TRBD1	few	TGTGCCAGTAGTATGGAAACCGGGACAGGGGGGCTCACAGATACGCAGTATTTT	CASSMETGTGGLTDTQYF
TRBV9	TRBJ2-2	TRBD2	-	TGTGCGACTAGCGCAGGGACCGGGGAGCTGTTTTTT	CATSAGTGELFF
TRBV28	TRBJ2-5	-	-	TGTGCCAGCAGCCGCCGTGGGGGGCGCTTGGAGACCCAGTACTTC	CASSRRGGRLETQYF
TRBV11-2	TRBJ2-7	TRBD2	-	TGTGCCAGCAGCTTAGGACTAGCGGGAAGGCAGCCCTACGAGCAGTACTTC	CASSLGLAGRQPYEQYF
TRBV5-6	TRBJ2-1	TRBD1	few	TGTGCCAGCAGCTTCCGGGACAGGGAACGGCAGTTCTTC	CASSFRDRERQFF
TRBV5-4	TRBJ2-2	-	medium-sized	TGTGCCAGCAGCTTGGACAGCGGGGAGCTGTTTTTT	CASSLDSGELFF
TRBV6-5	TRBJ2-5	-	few	TGTGCCAGCAACCCAAGGGGGGCAAAAGAGACCCAGTACTTC	CASNPRGAKETQYF
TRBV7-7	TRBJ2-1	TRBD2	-	TGTGCTAGCAGCTTAGCGGGAGTCATCAATGAGCAGTTCTTC	CASSLAGVINEQFF
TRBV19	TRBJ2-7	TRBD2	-	TGTGCCAGTAGTCCCGGGACAATTCGCGGGAGGGCCAAAGAGCAGTACTTC	CASSPGTIRGRAKEQYF
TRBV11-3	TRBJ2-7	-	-	TGTGCCAGCAGCTTAGATTGGTACGAGCAGTACTTC	CASSLDWYEQYF
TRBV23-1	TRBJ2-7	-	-	TGCGCCAGCAGCCTCGTTCGGGGTCTTAACTACGAGCAGTACTTC	CASSLVRGLNYEQYF
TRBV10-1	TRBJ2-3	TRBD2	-	TGCGCCAGCAGTGAAGCGGGAGCCGGCACAGATACGCAGTATTTT	CASSEAGAGTDTQYF
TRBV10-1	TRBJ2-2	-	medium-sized	TGCGCCAGCAGTCCGGACAGCACCGGGGAGCTGTTTTTT	CASSPDSTGELFF
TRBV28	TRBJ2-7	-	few	TGTGCCAGCAGTCTATATGACCCATCCTACGAGCAGTACTTC	CASSLYDPSYEQYF
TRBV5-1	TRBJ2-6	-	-	TGCGCCAGCAGCTTGAGGGGGAGCTCTGGGGCCAACGTCCTGACTTTC	CASSLRGSSGANVLTF
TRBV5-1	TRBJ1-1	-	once	TGCGCCAGCAGCCTAATTGGGGGGAACACTGAAGCTTTCTTT	CASSLIGGNTEAFF
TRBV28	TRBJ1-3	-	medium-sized	TGTGCCAGCATGCTCTCTGGAAACACCATATATTTT	CASMLSGNTIYF
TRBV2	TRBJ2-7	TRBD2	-	TGTGCCAGCAGGGGACTAGCGGGAGAGACCTCCTACGAGCAGTACTTC	CASRGLAGETSYEQYF
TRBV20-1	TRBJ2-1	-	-	TGCGGGCTTCCCTCGCACAATGAGCAGTTCTTC	CGLPSHNEQFF
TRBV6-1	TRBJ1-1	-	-	TGTGCCAGCAGTGAAAGTGGCGGGGGAGCTTTCTTT	CASSESGGGAFF
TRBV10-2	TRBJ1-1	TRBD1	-	TGCGCCAGCAGTGAGCTAGTAGGGACAGGGACTTCAGGAGCTTTCTTT	CASSELVGTGTSGAFF
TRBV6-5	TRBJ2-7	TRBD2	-	TGTGCCAGCAGTCTCAGAGCGGGACCCACCTACGAGCAGTACTTC	CASSLRAGPTYEQYF
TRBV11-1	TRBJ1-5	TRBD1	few	TGTGCCAGCAGCTTAGGGACAGGGGGCAATCAGCCCCAGCATTTT	CASSLGTGGNQPQHF
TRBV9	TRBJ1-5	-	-	TGTGCCAGCAGCGTAGCGACAATACTTAGCAATCAGCCCCAGCATTTT	CASSVATILSNQPQHF
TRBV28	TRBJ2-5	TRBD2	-	TGTGCCAGCAGTACAAGCGGGAGTACGTGGGAGACCCAGTACTTC	CASSTSGSTWETQYF
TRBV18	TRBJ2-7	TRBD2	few	TGTGCCAGCTCTATAGCGGGAAAGCTGAACTACGAGCAGTACTTC	CASSIAGKLNYEQYF
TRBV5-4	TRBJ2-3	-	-	TGTGCCAGCAGCACCACAGATACGCAGTATTTT	CASSTTDTQYF
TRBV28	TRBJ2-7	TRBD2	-	TGTGCCAGCAGTTTAGGCGGGAGGGCCGGTTACGAGCAGTACTTC	CASSLGGRAGYEQYF
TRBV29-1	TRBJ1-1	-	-	TGCAGCGTTTGTGTCCAGAACACTGAAGCTTTCTTT	CSVCVQNTEAFF
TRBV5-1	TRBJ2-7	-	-	TGCGCCAGCAGCTTGTCGGGGGTGGACGAGCAGTACTTC	CASSLSGVDEQYF
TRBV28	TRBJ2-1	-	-	TGTGCCAGCAGTTCCGCGGGGGCGGTTCTCAATGAGCAGTTCTTC	CASSSAGAVLNEQFF
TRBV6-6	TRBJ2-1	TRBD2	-	TGTGCCAGCAGTTCCGGGGGGGCGTATAATGAGCAGTTCTTC	CASSSGGAYNEQFF
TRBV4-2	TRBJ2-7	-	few	TGTGCCAGCACCTACAGCTCAGACAGTTCCTACGAGCAGTACTTC	CASTYSSDSSYEQYF
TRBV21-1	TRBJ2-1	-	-	TGTGCCAGCAGCAACGGGACTAGCGGGAGGCCCTACAATGAGCAGTTCTTC	CASSNGTSGRPYNEQFF
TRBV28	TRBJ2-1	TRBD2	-	TGTGCCAGCAGGCCCGGACTAGTTAATGAGCAGTTCTTC	CASRPGLVNEQFF
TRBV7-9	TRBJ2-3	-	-	TGTGCCAGCAGCTTCAGCGGATATAGCACAGATACGCAGTATTTT	CASSFSGYSTDTQYF